The 30 T cell receptor beta chains below come from one sample, sequenced in a study of blood T cell repertoires in COVID-19 (TCRdb year 2020). Library method: the immunoSEQ multiplex PCR assay. The table was pulled from immuneACCESS by TCRdb, which kept in-frame rearrangements only. Such tables lose some clones; where checked, under half of the loss comes from unresolved V genes, and the rest has no known cause. The sample has over 200,000 clones on record, 83% of them singletons. The top ten clones comprise 5.7% of the sample. Input material: peripheral blood. The receptors stem from a man older than 75 with acute or convalescent COVID-19.

The chain is built from TRBV28 and TRBJ2-7; D may be TRBD1 (5 bases). Looked up from germline, CDR1 is MDHEN and CDR2 is SYDVKM. The V gene lost 5 bases and the J gene lost 1 base, with 15 bases spanning the gap. This CDR3 contains 15 residues. CDR3 protein: CASSGLLRVSYEQYF. The CDR3 DNA follows: TGTGCCAGCAGTGGCCTCCTCAGGGTATCCTACGAGCAGTACTTC.

The chain recombines TRBV5-1 with TRBJ2-3; TRBD2 matches at 14 bases. The germline V gene encodes CDR1 SGHRS and CDR2 YFSETQ. V shed 2 bases and J 4 bases; nucleotides not matched to a gene: 3. The CDR3 is made up of 16 amino acids. The CDR3 spells CASSLSGLAGADTQYF. The CDR3, as DNA: TGCGCCAGCAGCTTATCGGGACTAGCGGGAGCAGATACGCAGTATTTT.

This clone was counted a single time. V is TRBV7-9 and J is TRBJ2-7; D possibly corresponds to TRBD1 (6 bases). Deletions cut 6 bases from V and 5 bases from J, with 14 bases between. The CDR3 consists of 13 residues. CDR1 is SEHNR and CDR2 is FQNEAQ in the germline V gene (reference sequence). DNA for the CDR3: TGTGCCAGCAGTTTTACAGGGAGCGACGAGCAGTACTTC. It translates to CASSFTGSDEQYF. Using reference TRBV7-9 and TRBJ2-7 for the parts outside the CDR3, the full variable domain is DTGVSQNPRHKITKRGQNVTFRCDPISEHNRLYWYRQTLGQGPEFLTYFQNEAQLEKSRLLSDRFSAERPKGSFSTLEIQRTEQGDSAMYLCASSFTGSDEQYFGPGTRLTVT.

This rearrangement joins TRBV18 to TRBJ2-1; D might be TRBD2 (6 bases). There are 12 residues in the CDR3. The V gene's germline CDR1 is KGHSH and CDR2 LQKENI. Trimming removed 3 bases at V and 8 bases at J, with 8 bases between. CDR3 region: CASSPAGYEQFF. The CDR3 bases are TGTGCCAGCTCACCGGCGGGGTATGAGCAGTTCTTC.

V gene TRBV7-8 combines with J gene TRBJ1-4, with D perhaps matching TRBD1 (6 bases). Germline CDR1 SGHVS, CDR2 FQNEAQ. CDR3 size: 15 residues. Deletions cut 2 bases from V and 8 bases from J, with 15 bases between. CDR3: CASSLLRGQGEKLFF. The DNA of the CDR3 is TGTGCCAGCAGCTTACTGCGGGGGCAGGGGGAAAAACTGTTTTTT.

CDR3 nucleotides: TGTGCCAGCAGCATAAGTTCCCTAGGCGTCACTGAAGCTTTCTTT. Its protein product is CASSISSLGVTEAFF. The chain carries TRBV3-1 (or the pseudogene TRBV3-2) and TRBJ1-1; D gene uncertain. The CDR3 totals 15 residues. Germline V gives CDR1 LGHDT, CDR2 YNNKEL (reference sequence). V dropped 5 bases and J dropped 4 bases, with 17 bases sitting between them.

The rearrangement links TRBV2 to TRBJ2-2; TRBD1 aligns across 11 bases. The V gene's germline CDR1 is SNHLY and CDR2 FYNNEI. V was pared by 6 bases and J by 7 bases, with 7 bases of the junction left unmatched. The CDR3 loop spans 15 amino acids. This CDR3 reads CASRSGQGAIGELFF. The CDR3 coding sequence is TGTGCCAGCAGGTCCGGACAGGGGGCGATCGGGGAGCTGTTTTTT.

The chain couples TRBV20-1 to TRBJ1-1, with a tentative D call TRBD1 (5 bases). V was trimmed by 4 bases and J by 7 bases, leaving 10 bases between them. Germline lookup yields CDR1 DFQATT and CDR2 SNEGSKA (reference sequence). The CDR3 sequence is 11 residues long. The CDR3 nucleotides are TGCAGTGCTAAGGACAAAGGTGAAGCTTTCTTT. This sequence encodes CSAKDKGEAFF.

The rearrangement links TRBV25-1 to TRBJ2-1, with D perhaps matching TRBD2 (5 bases). The germline V and J ends were trimmed by 4 bases and 4 bases, with 8 bases remaining between them. The CDR3 extends over 13 amino acids. CDR1 and CDR2 from the germline V gene are MGHDK and SYGVNS. The CDR3 DNA reads TGTGCCAGCAGTGTCAGCGGATACAATGAGCAGTTCTTC. Translating gives CASSVSGYNEQFF.

The rearrangement links TRBV28 to TRBJ2-5; unclear D gene. Trimming took 3 bases from V and 5 from J, leaving 7 bases between them. Germline assignment: CDR1 MDHEN and CDR2 SYDVKM. The CDR3 loop spans 12 amino acids. The DNA for the CDR3 is TGTGCCAGCAGTTTGAATGCGGAGACCCAGTACTTC. Amino acids: CASSLNAETQYF.

This rearrangement joins TRBV7-2 to TRBJ1-5, with TRBD1 identical over 9 bases. The V gene's germline CDR1 is SGHTA and CDR2 FQGNSA. Unmatched junction bases numbered 6, after V lost 4 bases and J lost 5 bases. CDR3 length: 15 residues. CDR3 amino acids: CASSWRGTGYQPQHF. The CDR3 DNA sequence: TGTGCCAGCAGCTGGAGGGGGACAGGGTATCAGCCCCAGCATTTT.

The chain joins TRBV6-5 to TRBJ2-7; 11 bases line up with TRBD2. Trimming removed 8 bases from V and 6 bases from J; junction bases left unmatched: 6. Germline lookup yields CDR1 MNHEY and CDR2 SVGAGI. The CDR3 runs to 13 residues. The CDR3 region is CASSSGRKLEQYF. The CDR3 coding sequence is TGTGCCAGCTCTAGCGGGAGGAAGCTCGAGCAGTACTTC.

In its sample, this clone was seen a few times. The chain recombines TRBV2 with TRBJ1-5; TRBD1 aligns across 9 bases. There are 14 residues in the CDR3. Trimming removed 7 bases from V and 7 bases from J; junction bases left unmatched: 8. Germline V gives CDR1 SNHLY, CDR2 FYNNEI. CDR3 nucleotide sequence: TGTGCCAGCATCGGGGACAGGGTGGCCCAGCCCCAGCATTTT. As protein: CASIGDRVAQPQHF.

The CDR3 sequence is CASSYLRGQNIQYF. In DNA, the CDR3 is TGTGCCAGCAGTTATCTTAGGGGTCAAAACATTCAGTACTTC. The V gene is TRBV6-2 or TRBV6-3, the J gene TRBJ2-4; possible D gene TRBD1, 5 bases. Looked up from germline, CDR1 is MNHEY and CDR2 is SVGEGT. V was trimmed by 3 bases and J by 5 bases, leaving 11 bases between them. The CDR3 has 14 amino acids.

The chain joins TRBV29-1 to TRBJ2-3; 9 bases match TRBD1. V shed 6 bases, J shed 1 base, and the junction held 2 bases outside the gene matches. Germline lookup yields CDR1 SQVTM and CDR2 ANQGSEA. There are 13 residues in the CDR3. Written as DNA, the CDR3 is TGCAGCGTGGACAGGGGAGGCACAGATACGCAGTATTTT. Translation gives CSVDRGGTDTQYF.

The chain combines TRBV5-1 with TRBJ1-2; a weak D match, TRBD1 (5 bases). The CDR3 consists of 15 residues. The germline V gene has CDR1 SGHRS and CDR2 YFSETQ. V gave up 3 bases and J gave up 5 bases, with 17 bases separating them. The CDR3 here is CASSWGAGDGYGYTF. Here the CDR3 DNA reads TGCGCCAGCAGCTGGGGTGCGGGGGATGGTTATGGCTACACCTTC.

This clone was seen just once. The V and J genes are TRBV3-1 (or the pseudogene TRBV3-2) and TRBJ2-2; unclear D gene. Trimming pared 4 bases from V and 7 bases from J, leaving 4 bases between. The CDR3 length is 11 residues. Germline CDR1 and CDR2: LGHDT and YNNKEL (reference sequence). This chain's CDR3 is CASSRGGELFF. CDR3 DNA sequence: TGTGCCAGCAGCCGCGGCGGGGAGCTGTTTTTT.

The rearrangement uses TRBV29-1 and TRBJ2-1; TRBD2 matches at 7 bases. CDR3 size: 16 residues. The germline V gene encodes CDR1 SQVTM and CDR2 ANQGSEA. The junction had 12 bases not matched to a gene; V was cut back by 3 bases and J by 4 bases. CDR3: CSVDDGVASGYNEQFF. CDR3 coding DNA: TGCAGCGTTGACGACGGGGTAGCTAGCGGTTACAATGAGCAGTTCTTC.

The chain recombines TRBV20-1 with TRBJ1-1, with a weak D call TRBD1 (5 bases). The CDR3 is 14 amino acids. The germline V gene encodes CDR1 DFQATT and CDR2 SNEGSKA (reference sequence). Trimming removed 3 bases from V and 4 bases from J, with 15 bases in between. For the CDR3, the DNA is TGCAGTGCTAGTGTGGGGGGTCCGGTCACTGAAGCTTTCTTT. It yields the protein CSASVGGPVTEAFF.

The CDR3, as DNA: TGTGCCAGCAGCTTCGGTCTTTCCAGGACAGGGTCTCGCGAGACCCAGTACTTC. Residues: CASSFGLSRTGSRETQYF. The chain employs TRBV11-2 and TRBJ2-5; 8 bases align to TRBD1. The germline V gene encodes CDR1 SGHAT and CDR2 FQNNGV. This CDR3 contains 18 residues. Germline trimming cut 3 bases from V and 5 bases from J; bases unmatched to any gene: 17.

The rearrangement uses TRBV30 and TRBJ1-3; perhaps TRBD1 as D (6 bases). V lost 3 bases, J lost 1 base, and 10 bases lay in between. The CDR3 runs to 14 residues. Germline values: CDR1 GTSNPN, CDR2 SVGIG (reference sequence). CDR3 amino acids: CAWSAQGSGNTIYF. CDR3 in DNA: TGTGCCTGGAGCGCCCAGGGGTCTGGAAACACCATATATTTT.

The genes are TRBV24-1 and TRBJ2-2; 9 positions agree with TRBD1. J lost 2 bases, V lost 3 bases, and 3 bases had no gene match. This CDR3 is built from 16 residues. Germline V CDR1 and CDR2: KGHDR, SFDVKD. The CDR3 loop reads CATSDPGQGNTGELFF. As DNA, the CDR3 is TGTGCCACCAGTGATCCGGGACAGGGCAACACCGGGGAGCTGTTTTTT.

This rearrangement joins TRBV11-2 to TRBJ2-5, with 9 bases matching TRBD2. CDR3 length equals 14 residues. Germline CDR1 and CDR2: SGHAT and FQNNGV. V shed 2 bases and J 4 bases; nucleotides not matched to a gene: 2. DNA of the CDR3: TGTGCCAGCAGCTTAACTAGCGGGCGAGAGACCCAGTACTTC. It translates to CASSLTSGRETQYF. Full variable domain (missing parts from reference TRBV11-2 and TRBJ2-5): EAGVAQSPRYKIIEKRQSVAFWCNPISGHATLYWYQQILGQGPKLLIQFQNNGVVDDSQLPKDRFSAERLKGVDSTLKIQPAKLEDSAVYLCASSLTSGRETQYFGPGTRLLVL.

The chain is built from TRBV2 and TRBJ1-4; tentative D call: TRBD1 (5 bases). Germline V CDR1 and CDR2: SNHLY, FYNNEI. Between the trimmed V and J ends, which lost 7 bases and 12 bases, there was a span of 21 bases. The CDR3 length is 14 residues. The CDR3 nucleotides read TGTGCCAGCAAGAGTGGGGCCCTACCGGGGGAACTGTTTTTT. Its translation is CASKSGALPGELFF.

The V gene is TRBV19, the J gene TRBJ2-7, with TRBD2 matching over 11 bases. J was trimmed by 1 base and V by 3 bases; bases with no gene match: 2. The CDR3 extends over 15 amino acids. Germline CDR1 reads LNHDA; CDR2 reads SQIVND (reference sequence). The CDR3 spells CASSISSGGSYEQYF. In DNA, the CDR3 is TGTGCCAGTAGTATCTCTAGCGGGGGGTCCTACGAGCAGTACTTC.

A single count supports this clone. CDR3 DNA: TGTGCCAGCAGCCATAGTGCTTCCCCCGGGGAGCTGTTTTTT. Translation: CASSHSASPGELFF. The V call is TRBV3-1 (or the pseudogene TRBV3-2), the J call TRBJ2-2, with D uncertain. Trimming removed 3 bases at V and 6 bases at J, with 11 bases between. Per germline, CDR1 LGHDT and CDR2 YNNKEL (reference sequence). This CDR3 is built from 14 residues.

J is TRBJ2-2 and V is TRBV9, with D tentatively TRBD2 (5 bases). This CDR3 comprises 15 residues. The V gene lost 0 bases and the J gene lost 1 base, with 7 bases spanning the gap. Per the germline V gene, CDR1 is SGDLS and CDR2 is YYNGEE. CDR3 DNA: TGTGCCAGCAGCGTAGGGGGAGAGAACACCGGGGAGCTGTTTTTT. It is translated as CASSVGGENTGELFF.

The rearrangement joins TRBV5-4 to TRBJ2-3; D is uncertain. In germline, CDR1 is SGHNT, CDR2 YYREEE (reference sequence). The ends were cut back, 4 bases at V and 8 bases at J, with 17 bases in the middle. The CDR3 contains 14 residues. CDR3 amino acids: CASSARLAHGTQYF. In DNA, the CDR3 is TGTGCCAGCAGCGCCAGACTGGCACATGGTACGCAGTATTTT.

The chain uses TRBV28 and TRBJ2-5; 11 positions match TRBD2. The CDR3 has 14 residues. The germline CDR1 and CDR2 sequences are MDHEN and SYDVKM. The trim removed 5 bases at V and 3 bases at J, leaving 2 bases unmatched. In nucleotides, the CDR3 is TGTGCCAGCAGTACTAGCGGGGGTAAAGAGACCCAGTACTTC. Amino acid sequence: CASSTSGGKETQYF.

This sequence joins TRBV5-1 and TRBJ2-7; possibly TRBD2 for D (6 bases). Trimming took 1 base from V and 0 from J, leaving 17 bases between them. CDR1 SGHRS and CDR2 YFSETQ come from the germline V gene. This CDR3 is 17 amino acids long. The CDR3 DNA is TGCGCCAGCAGCTTGCGCCCTACTGGCGGGATCTCCTACGAGCAGTACTTC. This codes for CASSLRPTGGISYEQYF.